The rows below give T cell receptor beta chains drawn from one sample of a study of blood T cell repertoires in COVID-19. The protocol was immunoSEQ multiplex PCR, while the TCRdb copy is restricted to in-frame clones and leaves out a portion. The data contain fewer than 450,000 clones, about 92% of them singletons. The sample comprised PBMCs or T cells enriched from blood (not recorded which). Source of these receptors: a young man who had recovered from COVID-19. The CDR3 runs from the conserved cysteine through the conserved F or W. D genes are given only for firm matches. Size is stated for part of the rows, as once, few or many counts, or as a class when the clone is expanded.

j_call v_call d_call clone_size cdr3_length cdr3_nt cdr3_aa
TRBJ2-5 TRBV28 NA NA 12 TGTGCCAGCAGATCTAGAGTAGGGACCCAGTACTTC CASRSRVGTQYF
TRBJ2-5 TRBV7-8 TRBD1 NA 15 TGTGCCAGCAGCTGGACAGGGGGCGGATCAGAGACCCAGTACTTC CASSWTGGGSETQYF
TRBJ1-1 TRBV18 NA once 14 TGTGCCAGCTCACCACGTCGGGGTGACACTGAAGCTTTCTTT CASSPRRGDTEAFF
TRBJ1-5 TRBV5-5 TRBD1 NA 17 TGTGCCAGCAGCCGACATGGGACAGGCGATAGCAATCAGCCCCAGCATTTT CASSRHGTGDSNQPQHF
TRBJ2-2 TRBV9 NA NA 14 TGTGCCAGCAGCCCAGGTGGGGGGACCGGGGAGCTGTTTTTT CASSPGGGTGELFF
TRBJ2-7 TRBV12-3/TRBV12-4 NA NA 11 TGTGCCAGCAGTTTAGGGAGTGAGCAGTACTTC CASSLGSEQYF
TRBJ1-4 TRBV30 TRBD1 NA 13 TGTGCCTGGGAGTCAGGGGGAAAGGGGAAACTGTTTTTT CAWESGGKGKLFF
TRBJ1-2 TRBV30 NA NA 14 TGTGCCTGGAGTGAGGTGGGGGCTTTATATGGCTACACCTTC CAWSEVGALYGYTF
TRBJ1-1 TRBV27 NA NA 13 TGTGCCAGCAGTTTTGGGGGGGACACTGAAGCTTTCTTT CASSFGGDTEAFF
TRBJ1-2 TRBV30 NA NA 14 TGTGCCTCAGCGCGGACAGACACGAACTATGGCTACACCTTC CASARTDTNYGYTF
TRBJ2-5 TRBV5-1 NA NA 13 TGCGCCGGCCGGGTGGAGGGGACAGAGACCCAGTACTTC CAGRVEGTETQYF
TRBJ1-2 TRBV30 TRBD1 NA 14 TGTGCCTGGAGGGGGGACAGGAGGAACTATGGCTACACCTTC CAWRGDRRNYGYTF
TRBJ2-1 TRBV5-1 NA once 13 TGCGCCAGCAAGAACAGGGATTTCGATGAGCAGTTCTTC CASKNRDFDEQFF
TRBJ1-2 TRBV12-3/TRBV12-4 NA NA 12 TGTGCCAGCAGTCAGGGAAACTATGGCTACACCTTC CASSQGNYGYTF
TRBJ1-2 TRBV20-1 TRBD1 NA 14 TGCAGTGCTAGTCCGGTGGACAGGGACTATGGCTACACCTTC CSASPVDRDYGYTF
TRBJ1-1 TRBV4-1 TRBD1 NA 14 TGCGCCAGCAGCCACATGACAGGGTACACTGAAGCTTTCTTT CASSHMTGYTEAFF
TRBJ1-4 TRBV7-8 NA NA 13 TGTGCCAGCAAGGGCAGGGTGGAAGAAAAACTGTTTTTT CASKGRVEEKLFF
TRBJ2-7 TRBV6-5 NA NA 14 TGTGCCAGCAGAGCCCGGGACACAGCCTACGAGCAGTACTTC CASRARDTAYEQYF
TRBJ1-2 TRBV6-5 NA NA 13 TGTGCCAGCAGGAGGGGGAACCACTATGGCTACACCTTC CASRRGNHYGYTF
TRBJ2-7 TRBV24-1 TRBD1 NA 13 TGTGCCACCCTGACAGGGTCCACCTACGAGCAGTACTTC CATLTGSTYEQYF